This T cell receptor beta chain was obtained from a study of T cells in Graves' hyperthyroidism and ophthalmopathy (dated by TCRdb to between 2018 and 2020). At the level of the whole study: Peripheral blood samples were taken at the time of initial diagnosis, prior to any treatment. TCR V-J signatures able to tell the groups apart were searched for in a discovery cohort of 100 patients, of whom over 40 had Graves' ophthalmopathy and some 60 had stable Graves' hyperthyroidism. An independent validation cohort of around 19 hyperthyroidism patients and some 15 patients who later progressed to ophthalmopathy tested prospective prediction of ophthalmopathy. The roughly 94 discovery patients were randomly divided into training and test sets at a 7:3 ratio. In more than five Graves' hyperthyroidism patients, the study also compared T-cell repertoires from thyroid tissue with T-cell repertoires from blood. Following sampling, methimazole starting at 30 mg daily was given to hyperthyroidism patients, and high-dose intravenous methylprednisolone was given to ophthalmopathy patients. TCR Vbeta CDR3 sequencing of 130 to 150 peripheral blood samples (43 ophthalmopathy, around 80 hyperthyroidism and around 17 progressor patients) is reported in the paper.

Note on this clonotype: Its target antigen remains unknown. No per-base quality is available; no much larger clone lies one base away.

In the ophthalmopathy patients, disease was moderately to severely active, with a Clinical Activity Score of 3 or more, a NOSPECS grade of 4 or more, and a duration of less than 3 months. The study excluded patients with uncontrolled infections, other autoimmune diseases, pregnancy or lactation. Diagnoses were based on clinical symptoms, serum thyroxine and TRAb, thyroid ultrasound and orbital computed tomography. PBMCs were isolated from about 9 ml of fresh peripheral blood by Ficoll-Paque density gradient centrifugation. Total RNA was extracted using Trizol reagent, and RNA quality was assessed on an Agilent 2100 Bioanalyzer. What the work shows at the level of the full study, not this receptor alone: Ophthalmopathy was separated from stable hyperthyroidism by a 13 V-J signature model, with 87.88% sensitivity and approximately 81% specificity obtained in cross-validation and 80%/75% obtained in testing. In validation, the model predicted progression to ophthalmopathy a median of roughly 6.2 months before onset, with about 64% sensitivity and more than 72% specificity. Sample size was not statistically predetermined, and blinding of investigators to group allocation was not performed. Blood samples also contained most of the expanded thyroid clonotypes (frequency above 0.001), which suggests that blood repertoires may reflect thyroid immune responses.

The TCR beta CDR3 regions were amplified from RNA transcripts. For the first round of RT-PCR on the TCR CDR3, the HTBI primer set was used together with the Qiagen OneStep RT-PCR kit. The libraries were constructed in a second round of multiplex PCR and then size-selected and purified. The libraries were sequenced on an Illumina HiSeq2000 using paired-end 100 bp reads. The paper's data handling went like this. Raw data were processed with SOAPnuke, discarding reads with adapters, uncalled bases, mean Phred below 15, or no exact constant-primer or identifier match. COPE v1.2.5 was used to merge high-quality paired reads, and clonotypes were defined as unique nucleotide sequences. MiTCR v1.1 was used to align the clonotypes against IMGT TRBV, TRBD and TRBJ reference segments. The analysis included only V-J combinations with a frequency above 0.0001, which together covered about 99% of the repertoires. A TCS score was defined as the ratio of F50 (clonal expansion) to E x V (chaos), with BLOSUM62-based TCRdist applied between CDR3 peptides within each V-J. Welch's t-statistics and random forest reduced some 510 V-J features to 13, which were used in a naive Bayes classifier (R e1071). In TCRdb, the public reads were trimmed at Q25 with fastp and aligned with MiXCR, with productive beta chains retained. Rows merge per CDR3 protein into single entries with the most common DNA and genes. Here the V and J calls rest on TCRdb's processing, not on the authors' analysis. Recorded for this sample are some 550,000 distinct CDR3 sequences; roughly 15% of them occurred a single time. The ten largest make up more than 3% of the sample.

CDR1 is given as SGHRS and CDR2 as YFSETQ, both from the germline V gene. The junction shows trimming of 4 bases on V and 10 bases on J, and the gene matches do not reach 15 bases of it. The CDR3 goes from the cysteine to the phenylalanine over 16 residues. Just the 48-base CDR3 DNA is kept, in frame starting at base 1. The sequenced sample was blood. The sequence joins TRBV5-1 to TRBJ1-2, and 11 junctional nucleotides match TRBD1. This TCR was sampled from a middle-aged woman with Graves' ophthalmopathy. The nucleotides read TGCGCCAGCAGCCCTAGGCCCCCGGGACAGGGGGTTGACTACACCTTC. This translates into CASSPRPPGQGVDYTF.